This TCR beta chain came from a study of T-cell reconstitution after alpha-beta-depleted transplantation in children. Trimming left V 1 base short and J 4 bases short, with 14 bases between. Germline V gives CDR1 SGHVS, CDR2 FNYEAQ. This CDR3 comprises 16 residues. TCRbeta library construction was performed incorporating unique molecular identifiers. TCRdb called the PCR reads again in MiXCR, with one record for every CDR3 protein. The sample carries 490,000 or so distinct CDR3 sequences, around 13% recorded once. This chain uses TRBV7-6 with TRBJ2-1; no firm D call. This TCR derives from a human donor who donated a stem cell graft to a child with combined immunodeficiency. Source: PBMCs from the stem cell graft donor, taken from the stem cell graft. The CDR3 reads CASSLVFSGLYNEQFF. CDR3 bases: TGTGCCAGCAGCTTAGTTTTCTCCGGGCTTTACAATGAGCAGTTCTTC.